Below are 29 T cell receptor beta chains sequenced from a single sample in a study of cytomegalovirus exposure and HLA in healthy donors. 60 Vbeta and 13 Jbeta primers were used in PCR. Measured with immunoSEQ multiplex PCR; TCRdb has only the in-frame clones, and not every one. The data hold about 190,000 clones, with about four fifths observed a single time. Sequencing was carried out using PBMCs. The receptors originated from a woman aged 18-30 years in good health and CMV-seronegative.

This chain links TRBV5-1 with TRBJ2-3, with D maybe TRBD1 (5 bases). Looked up from germline, CDR1 is SGHRS and CDR2 is YFSETQ. V lost 4 bases to trimming and J lost 0 bases, with 9 bases between them. The CDR3 has 14 amino acids. CDR3 DNA sequence: TGCGCCAGCAGCAAAGACAGCAGCACAGATACGCAGTATTTT. This encodes CASSKDSSTDTQYF. Supplemented by reference TRBV5-1 and TRBJ2-3, the full variable domain reads KAGVTQTPRYLIKTRGQQVTLSCSPISGHRSVSWYQQTPGQGLQFLFEYFSETQRNKGNFPGRFSGRQFSNSRSEMNVSTLELGDSALYLCASSKDSSTDTQYFGPGTRLTVL.

The chain recombines TRBV27 with TRBJ2-3, with a possible D match to TRBD1 (6 bases). With 4 bases removed from V and 1 base from J, the gap between germline ends came to 9 bases. Germline lookup yields CDR1 MNHEY and CDR2 SMNVEV (reference sequence). The CDR3 loop spans 14 amino acids. The CDR3 DNA is TGTGCCAGCAGTTCCTGGACAGGCACAGATACGCAGTATTTT. Its protein is CASSSWTGTDTQYF.

The rearrangement joins TRBV7-8 to TRBJ2-1; 13 nucleotides agree with TRBD2. The CDR3 has 18 residues. J lost 3 bases, V lost 5 bases, and 10 bases had no gene match. Looked up from germline, CDR1 is SGHVS and CDR2 is FQNEAQ. CDR3 sequence (DNA): TGTGCCAGCAGCACGGAAAAGGGACTAGCGGGGAACTACAATGAGCAGTTCTTC. Amino acids: CASSTEKGLAGNYNEQFF.

This chain connects TRBV20-1 to TRBJ1-5; D might be TRBD1 (5 bases). The CDR3 extends over 11 amino acids. CDR1 is DFQATT, CDR2 SNEGSKA, per germline (reference sequence). The V gene lost 3 bases and the J gene lost 9 bases, with 9 bases spanning the gap. DNA of the CDR3: TGCAGTGCTAGGGGGCGCGGGCCCCAGCATTTT. Its protein is CSARGRGPQHF.

This sequence joins TRBV7-8 and TRBJ1-2; possible D gene TRBD1, 6 bases. CDR1 and CDR2 (germline): SGHVS, FQNEAQ. This CDR3 contains 16 residues. Trimming removed 1 base at V and 3 bases at J, with 15 bases between. CDR3 protein: CASSLGIGAGDYGYTF. CDR3 coding DNA: TGTGCCAGCAGCTTAGGCATCGGCGCAGGGGACTATGGCTACACCTTC.

V usage is TRBV5-1 and J usage is TRBJ1-4; TRBD1 agrees at 8 bases. This CDR3 has 14 residues. V lost 3 bases, J lost 8 bases, and 6 bases stayed unmatched. Germline-derived CDR1 and CDR2 are SGHRS and YFSETQ. CDR3 DNA: TGCGCCAGCAGCTCCCAGGGGGCGGAGGAAAAACTGTTTTTT. Translated, it gives CASSSQGAEEKLFF.

V usage is TRBV2 and J usage is TRBJ2-2; D is unresolved. Trimming pared 8 bases from V and 1 base from J, leaving 11 bases between. Germline CDR1 is SNHLY and CDR2 is FYNNEI. The CDR3 is 14 residues long. CDR3 DNA sequence: TGTGCCAGCGTCGAGTTTGGGAACACCGGGGAGCTGTTTTTT. This sequence encodes CASVEFGNTGELFF.

The chain has TRBV19 and TRBJ2-1, with D unclear. Germline CDR1 LNHDA, CDR2 SQIVND (reference sequence). CDR3 size: 12 residues. The V end lost 2 bases, the J end lost 8 bases, and 7 bases lay between the germline ends. The CDR3 spells CASSINSHEQFF. As DNA, the CDR3 is TGTGCCAGTAGTATAAACAGCCATGAGCAGTTCTTC.

The chain recombines TRBV10-2 with TRBJ2-2; 9 bases line up with TRBD2. V gave up 5 bases and J gave up 2 bases; unmatched junction bases: 3. This CDR3 region has 15 residues. CDR1 is WSHSY and CDR2 is SAAADI in the germline V gene. The CDR3: CASSWTSENTGELFF. The CDR3 nucleotides read TGCGCCAGCAGTTGGACTAGCGAAAACACCGGGGAGCTGTTTTTT.

The chain links TRBV27 to TRBJ1-5, with TRBD1 matching 10 bases. CDR3 size: 16 residues. Germline V lookup: CDR1 MNHEY, CDR2 SMNVEV (reference sequence). The junction had 7 bases not matched to a gene; V was cut back by 4 bases and J by 4 bases. CDR3 DNA: TGTGCCAGCAGTTCAGGGACAGGGGTATGGAATCAGCCCCAGCATTTT. It yields the protein CASSSGTGVWNQPQHF.

This rearrangement joins TRBV28 to TRBJ2-7; 7 nucleotides align to TRBD1. CDR3 length: 16 residues. V shed 2 bases, J shed 1 base, and the junction held 8 bases outside the gene matches. CDR1 MDHEN and CDR2 SYDVKM come from the germline V gene. In nucleotides, the CDR3 is TGTGCCAGCAGTTTACCTGACAGGGTGGGATCCTACGAGCAGTACTTC. Amino acid sequence: CASSLPDRVGSYEQYF.

There are a few counts of this clone. This rearrangement joins TRBV27 to TRBJ2-2, with TRBD1 matching 9 bases. V was clipped by 5 bases and J by 2 bases; unmatched bases: 15. CDR1 is MNHEY, CDR2 SMNVEV, per germline (reference sequence). CDR3 size: 19 residues. In DNA, the CDR3 is TGTGCCAGCAGTATCCGGGACAGGGAATCCCTGTCCAACACCGGGGAGCTGTTTTTT. Amino acid sequence: CASSIRDRESLSNTGELFF.

This clone showed up just once. J is TRBJ1-2 and V is TRBV4-3; D is perhaps TRBD1 (5 bases). In germline, CDR1 is LGHNA, CDR2 YSLEER. The CDR3 has 14 amino acids. V lost 0 bases and J 6 bases, leaving 11 bases between the germline ends. The CDR3 sequence: CASSQDSRDNGYTF. CDR3 sequence (DNA): TGCGCCAGCAGCCAAGACTCCAGGGATAATGGCTACACCTTC.

V and J are TRBV7-2 and TRBJ2-2; 7 bases agree with TRBD2. CDR1 and CDR2 (germline): SGHTA, FQGNSA. This CDR3 is 16 amino acids long. Trimming took 4 bases from V and 0 from J; bases not matched to a gene: 5. The CDR3 reads CASSYGGSANTGELFF. In DNA, the CDR3 is TGTGCCAGCAGCTACGGGGGGAGCGCGAACACCGGGGAGCTGTTTTTT.

The chain employs TRBV5-1 and TRBJ2-1, with 7 bases matching TRBD2. V lost 3 bases, J lost 6 bases, and 3 bases stayed unmatched. This CDR3 has 13 amino acids. Germline V lookup: CDR1 SGHRS, CDR2 YFSETQ. CDR3 sequence reads: CASSWGGSNEQFF. CDR3 coding DNA: TGCGCCAGCAGCTGGGGAGGGAGCAATGAGCAGTTCTTC.

This clone occurred once. The genes are TRBV10-3 and TRBJ2-7; weak D call: TRBD2 (5 bases). Trimming took off 6 bases at V and 0 bases at J, with 6 bases between the two ends. This CDR3 is built from 12 residues. The V gene's germline CDR1 is ENHRY and CDR2 SYGVKD. This CDR3 is CAISGDSYEQYF. The CDR3 DNA sequence: TGTGCCATCAGCGGGGACTCCTACGAGCAGTACTTC.

The rearrangement links TRBV9 to TRBJ2-3; 10 bases map to TRBD1. This CDR3 is built from 17 residues. V shed 4 bases and J 2 bases; nucleotides not matched to a gene: 10. From germline, CDR1 is SGDLS and CDR2 YYNGEE. CDR3 in DNA: TGTGCCAGCAGCCCGAGAGGGACAGGGGATACCACAGATACGCAGTATTTT. Translation: CASSPRGTGDTTDTQYF.

This clone appeared once. Other DNA sequences within the sample encode an identical CDR3. V is TRBV6-5 and J is TRBJ1-2, with 8 bases aligning to TRBD1. V shed 9 bases and J 4 bases; nucleotides not matched to a gene: 4. Looked up from germline, CDR1 is MNHEY and CDR2 is SVGAGI. This CDR3 has 12 amino acids. The CDR3 sequence: CASSTGGYGYTF. The CDR3 coding sequence is TGTGCCAGTTCTACAGGGGGCTATGGCTACACCTTC.

This chain links TRBV27 with TRBJ1-2; D is unclear. Trimming shortened V by 1 base and J by 0 bases, and 9 bases separated the two germline ends. Germline V lookup: CDR1 MNHEY, CDR2 SMNVEV (reference sequence). The CDR3 covers 15 residues. Here the CDR3 DNA reads TGTGCCAGCAGTTTATGGAGCAGCTCTAACTATGGCTACACCTTC. Translating it yields CASSLWSSSNYGYTF.

The rearrangement links TRBV27 to TRBJ1-5; no definite D call. Trimming shortened V by 6 bases and J by 2 bases, and 11 bases separated the two germline ends. This CDR3 region has 14 residues. The germline V gene has CDR1 MNHEY and CDR2 SMNVEV (reference sequence). Here the CDR3 reads CASRRPGGNQPQHF. CDR3 nucleotide sequence: TGTGCCAGCAGACGTCCGGGTGGCAATCAGCCCCAGCATTTT.

This clone was counted only a few times. The rearrangement joins TRBV6-6 to TRBJ1-5; 9 bases are a match to TRBD1. The CDR3 has 16 residues. In germline, CDR1 is MNHNY, CDR2 SVGAGI (reference sequence). V shed 6 bases and J 0 bases; nucleotides not matched to a gene: 6. This CDR3 reads CASSSTGGYSNQPQHF. The CDR3 nucleotides read TGTGCCAGCAGCTCAACAGGGGGCTATAGCAATCAGCCCCAGCATTTT.

The V and J genes are TRBV7-2 and TRBJ2-3, with 11 nucleotides matching TRBD2. Germline assignment: CDR1 SGHTA and CDR2 FQGNSA. The CDR3 runs to 19 residues. V was clipped by 4 bases and J by 1 base; unmatched bases: 13. In DNA, the CDR3 is TGTGCCAGCAGCTCCCGATATAGCGGGAGGGCACGGGGCACAGATACGCAGTATTTT. This translates into CASSSRYSGRARGTDTQYF.

The chain uses TRBV5-1 and TRBJ2-2, with D uncertain. V lost 0 bases and J 3 bases, leaving 6 bases between the germline ends. Germline values: CDR1 SGHRS, CDR2 YFSETQ. The CDR3 length is 14 residues. CDR3 coding DNA: TGCGCCAGCAGCTTGGTAGTGGACACCGGGGAGCTGTTTTTT. It codes for CASSLVVDTGELFF.

This rearrangement joins TRBV25-1 to TRBJ2-2; no definite D call. Trimming took off 7 bases at V and 4 bases at J, with 19 bases between the two ends. Germline CDR1 MGHDK, CDR2 SYGVNS. This CDR3 has 16 residues. DNA of the CDR3: TGTGCCAGCACCCAATTCCCGGTAGTCGGCACCGGGGAGCTGTTTTTT. Protein: CASTQFPVVGTGELFF.

This clone is a singleton in its sample. The V call is TRBV11-3, the J call TRBJ2-1; D call uncertain. V shed 1 base and J shed 7 bases, with 5 bases lying between them. CDR1 and CDR2 from the germline V gene are SGHNT and YENEEA. The CDR3 consists of 12 residues. The DNA for the CDR3 is TGTGCCAGCAGCTTAGCACGGAATGAGCAGTTCTTC. Protein sequence: CASSLARNEQFF.

The CDR3 DNA reads TGTGCCAGCAGCTTGTTAGGGGGCACCGGGGAGCTGTTTTTT. This translates into CASSLLGGTGELFF. This sequence joins TRBV5-8 and TRBJ2-2; a weak D match, TRBD1 (6 bases). V dropped 1 base and J dropped 4 bases, with 8 bases sitting between them. Looked up from germline, CDR1 is SGHTS and CDR2 is YDEGEE. The CDR3 has 14 amino acids.

This clone was detected only a few times. One end of the junction varies from germline; a read error may be responsible. The rearrangement links TRBV7-9 to TRBJ1-2; 7 nucleotides match TRBD1. This CDR3 has 15 amino acids. The germline V gene has CDR1 SEHNR and CDR2 FQNEAQ (reference sequence). The DNA of the CDR3 is TGTTCCAGCAGCTTAGGGGGCACCGGTAACTATGGCTACACCTTC. Its protein product is CSSSLGGTGNYGYTF.

This chain connects TRBV28 to TRBJ1-2, with D uncertain. The CDR3 is 14 amino acids. Trimming took 1 base from V and 7 from J, leaving 13 bases between them. CDR1 MDHEN and CDR2 SYDVKM come from the germline V gene. CDR3 in amino acids: CASSLLASWAGYTF. The CDR3 nucleotides are TGTGCCAGCAGTTTATTGGCCAGCTGGGCTGGCTACACCTTC.

V is TRBV29-1 and J is TRBJ1-1; 8 bases are a match to TRBD1. This CDR3 spans 15 amino acids. V lost 6 bases and J lost 5; bases outside the gene matches: 14. CDR1 SQVTM and CDR2 ANQGSEA come from the germline V gene. CDR3: CSVDRGQGAWTEAFF. CDR3 coding DNA: TGCAGCGTAGACAGAGGGCAGGGGGCGTGGACTGAAGCTTTCTTT.